This T cell receptor (beta chain) was captured in a study of blood T cell repertoires in COVID-19 (dated by TCRdb to the early 2020s). In terms of the full investigation: The collaborator samples originated in the United States, Italy and Spain and spanned the acute and convalescent phases of COVID-19. The prospective study material was composed of cDNA or gDNA derived from T cells, B-cell-depleted T cells, or PBMCs. The dataset comprised deeply sampled blood TCRbeta repertoires from subjects exposed to, actively infected with, or recovered from COVID-19. The samples were drawn from two sources: the first 160 participants of the ongoing ImmuneRACE study, and 1,000 to 1,500 subjects contributed by 6 global collaborators. Nearly every sample came with metadata listing a de-identified subject ID, COVID-19 status, age in years and sex. HLA class I and class II types, where available, came from metadata supplied by the sample provider rather than from assay-based typing. The repertoires were released in a freely available public database meant as a resource for research on the immune response to SARS-CoV-2. Findings and caveats that apply to the study as a whole: Clinical and demographic metadata were provided uncurated, with the amount varying by source and participant.

This clone has only a few counts. There is no known antigen for this receptor. No much larger clone exists at a distance of one base, and base qualities are not known. TCRbeta CDR3 regions were amplified from genomic DNA by means of the immunoSEQ Assay, a bias-controlled multiplex PCR. The published analysis was carried out like this. The number of nucleated cells in each sample was estimated from the amplification of reference gene primers within the assay. To quantify the absolute abundance of each unique TCRbeta CDR3 rearrangement, sequence reads were collapsed and filtered. For each sample, productive Simpson clonality was calculated as the square root of Simpson's diversity index across productive rearrangements. Sourced from immuneACCESS, this table was stored by TCRdb with only in-frame sequences that have V and J called. A share of the clones is absent; for the studies checked, an unresolved V gene accounts for under half, and the remainder has no known explanation. That table supplies the V and J calls and clone size; D and trimming were determined from the DNA. This sample holds a few hundred thousand clones; about nine tenths were observed only once. Approximately 6% of the sample is taken by the ten largest.

At one collaborating source in Seattle, patients were enrolled during active infection and were followed longitudinally through the course of disease. Whole blood was collected in K2EDTA tubes by collaborating institutions according to the institutions' own protocols. Collaborator samples were shipped for TCRbeta analysis as frozen whole blood, isolated PBMCs, or DNA extracted from either sample type. Looking up the germline V gene yields CDR1 SGHTA and CDR2 FQGNSA. V is trimmed back by 7 bases and J by 12 bases, and the junction contains 11 bases that no gene match accounts for. Taken from cysteine to phenylalanine, the CDR3 has 15 residues. Only the CDR3 region is kept as DNA, spanning 45 bases read in frame from base 1.

Material for sequencing was peripheral blood. This sequence uses TRBV7-2 and TRBJ2-4, with TRBD2 identical over 14 junction bases. The receptor comes from a woman between 50 and 59 years old with COVID-19, enrolled during active disease. The sequenced DNA: TGTGCCAGCACCGACCTAGGGACTAGCGGGAGACCTCAGTACTTC. Its amino acids are CASTDLGTSGRPQYF. With the rest looked up from the reference TRBV7-2 and TRBJ2-4 genes rather than sequenced, the full variable domain is GAGVSQSPSNKVTEKGKDVELRCDPISGHTALYWYRQSLGQGLEFLIYFQGNSAPDKSGLPSDRFSAERTGGSVSTLTIQRTQQEDSAVYLCASTDLGTSGRPQYFGAGTRLSVL.